This T cell receptor beta chain emerged from a study of regulatory T cells in long-lasting Graves disease. Overall study: Patients with persistent Graves' disease had over 5 years of antithyroid drugs and persistent TSH receptor antibodies.

The sample's time point: persistent/refractory GD, antithyroid drugs over 5 years with positive TRAb. RNA isolated from PBMCs was used to make the TCR library. Blood from the periphery, around 10 milliliters in all, was drawn into EDTA tubes. CDR3 regions were amplified by Arm-PCR using iRepertoire HTBI primers to build TCR beta libraries. In the source study's methods: Across the samples, identification revealed 60 to 75 TRBV and around 14 TRBJ segments. MiXCR was run by TCRdb on the multiplex PCR reads, yielding one entry per CDR3 protein. The V and J calls reflect TCRdb's pipeline rather than the authors' work. Of 400,000 to 500,000 distinct CDR3 sequences listed, 20% to 25% are singletons. As regards this clonotype: Relative to the germline gene, one junction end is altered; a read error may explain this.

This specimen was peripheral blood mononuclear cells (PBMCs), taken when the disease was refractory, from a patient treated with antithyroid drugs. The sequence was obtained from a female donor with Graves disease.

The CDR3 nucleotides are TGTGCCAGCGGTGCGGCCCTAGGTGGGGCCAACGTCCTGGCTTTC. Translation: CASGAALGGANVLAF. V usage is TRBV6-1 and J usage is TRBJ2-6; TRBD1 might be the D (5 bases). CDR1 and CDR2 from the germline V gene are MNHNS and SASEGT. The CDR3 has 15 amino acids.